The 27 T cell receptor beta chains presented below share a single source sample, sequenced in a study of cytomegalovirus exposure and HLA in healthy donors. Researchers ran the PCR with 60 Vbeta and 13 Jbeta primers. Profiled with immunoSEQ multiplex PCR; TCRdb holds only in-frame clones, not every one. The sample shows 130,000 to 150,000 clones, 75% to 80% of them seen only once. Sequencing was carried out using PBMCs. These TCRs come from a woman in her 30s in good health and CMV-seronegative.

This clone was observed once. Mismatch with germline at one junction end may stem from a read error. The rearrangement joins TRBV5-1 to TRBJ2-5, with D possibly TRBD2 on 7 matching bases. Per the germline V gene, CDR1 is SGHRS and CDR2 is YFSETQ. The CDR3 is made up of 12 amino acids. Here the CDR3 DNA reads TGCGCCAGCAGCAGGGGGGGAGAGATCCAGTACTTC. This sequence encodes CASSRGGEIQYF.

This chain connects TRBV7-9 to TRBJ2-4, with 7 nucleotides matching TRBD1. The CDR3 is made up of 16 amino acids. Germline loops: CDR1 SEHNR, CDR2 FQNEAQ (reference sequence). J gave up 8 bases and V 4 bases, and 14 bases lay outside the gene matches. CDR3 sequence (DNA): TGTGCCAGCAGCTCCCAAGGTAGGGGGCCTGAGGACATTCAGTACTTC. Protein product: CASSSQGRGPEDIQYF.

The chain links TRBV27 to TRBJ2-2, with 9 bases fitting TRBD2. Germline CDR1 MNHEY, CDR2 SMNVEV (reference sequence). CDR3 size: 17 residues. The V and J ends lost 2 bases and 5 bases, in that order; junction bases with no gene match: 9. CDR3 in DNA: TGTGCCAGCAGTTTAATGGGACTAGCAGACAGGACCGGGGAGCTGTTTTTT. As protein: CASSLMGLADRTGELFF.

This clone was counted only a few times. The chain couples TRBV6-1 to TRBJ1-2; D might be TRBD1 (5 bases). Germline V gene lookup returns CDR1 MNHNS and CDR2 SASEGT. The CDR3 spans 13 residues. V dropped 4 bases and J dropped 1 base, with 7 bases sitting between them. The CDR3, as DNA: TGTGCCAGCAGTGTAGACAGTAACTATGGCTACACCTTC. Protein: CASSVDSNYGYTF.

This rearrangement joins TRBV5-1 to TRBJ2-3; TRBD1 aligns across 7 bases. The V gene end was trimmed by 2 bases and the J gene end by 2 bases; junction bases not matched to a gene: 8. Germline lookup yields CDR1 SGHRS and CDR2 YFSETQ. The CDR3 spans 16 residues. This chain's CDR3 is CASSFQQGIPTDTQYF. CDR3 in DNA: TGCGCCAGCAGCTTCCAACAGGGGATTCCCACAGATACGCAGTATTTT.

In nucleotides, the CDR3 is TGTGCCAGCAGCCCCCAACCGGGGATGAACTATGGCTACACCTTC. Its protein is CASSPQPGMNYGYTF. The rearrangement links TRBV9 to TRBJ1-2; the D is unclear. Per germline, CDR1 SGDLS and CDR2 YYNGEE. V lost 4 bases and J 2 bases, leaving 15 bases between the germline ends. This CDR3 has 15 residues.

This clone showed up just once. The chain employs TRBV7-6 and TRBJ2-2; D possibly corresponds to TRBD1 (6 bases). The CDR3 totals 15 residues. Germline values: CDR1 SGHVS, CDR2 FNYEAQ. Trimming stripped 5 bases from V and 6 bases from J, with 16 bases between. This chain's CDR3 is CASSPALQGSGELFF. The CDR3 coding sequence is TGTGCCAGCAGCCCAGCCCTACAGGGTTCCGGGGAGCTGTTTTTT.

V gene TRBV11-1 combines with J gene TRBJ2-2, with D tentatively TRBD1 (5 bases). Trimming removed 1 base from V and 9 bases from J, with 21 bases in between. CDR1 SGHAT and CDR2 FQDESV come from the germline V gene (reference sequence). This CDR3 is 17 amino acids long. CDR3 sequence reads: CASSLGPYLSGIRELFF. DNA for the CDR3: TGTGCCAGCAGCTTAGGGCCCTACCTCTCAGGGATCCGGGAGCTGTTTTTT. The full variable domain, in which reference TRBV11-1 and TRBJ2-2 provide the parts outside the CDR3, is EAEVAQSPRYKITEKSQAVAFWCDPISGHATLYWYRQILGQGPELLVQFQDESVVDDSQLPKDRFSAERLKGVDSTLKIQPAELGDSAMYLCASSLGPYLSGIRELFFGEGSRLTVL.

Here the CDR3 reads CASSNGGQGGSGYTF. CDR3 nucleotide sequence: TGCGCCAGCAGCAATGGAGGGCAGGGAGGCAGTGGCTACACCTTC. J is TRBJ1-2 and V is TRBV5-1; possibly TRBD1 for D (5 bases). Germline CDR1 reads SGHRS; CDR2 reads YFSETQ. V was clipped by 4 bases and J by 7 bases, with 20 bases between them. The CDR3 spans 15 residues.

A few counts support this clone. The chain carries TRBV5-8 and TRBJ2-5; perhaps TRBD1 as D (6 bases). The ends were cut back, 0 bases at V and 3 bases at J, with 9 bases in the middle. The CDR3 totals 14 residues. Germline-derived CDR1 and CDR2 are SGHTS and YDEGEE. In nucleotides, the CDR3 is TGTGCCAGCAGCTTGGACAGGGCGGAAGAGACCCAGTACTTC. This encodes CASSLDRAEETQYF.

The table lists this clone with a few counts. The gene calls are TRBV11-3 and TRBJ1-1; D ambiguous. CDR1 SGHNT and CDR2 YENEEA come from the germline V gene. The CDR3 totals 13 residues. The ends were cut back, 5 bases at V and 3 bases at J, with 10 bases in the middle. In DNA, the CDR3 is TGTGCCAGCAGCCCCTCGGCGGACACTGAAGCTTTCTTT. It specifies CASSPSADTEAFF.

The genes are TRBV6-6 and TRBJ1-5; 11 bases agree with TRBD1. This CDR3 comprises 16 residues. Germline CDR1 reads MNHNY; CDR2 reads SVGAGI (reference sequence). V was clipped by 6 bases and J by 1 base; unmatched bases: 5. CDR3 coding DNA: TGTGCCAGCAGCCAAGGACAGGGGGCAAGCAATCAGCCCCAGCATTTT. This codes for CASSQGQGASNQPQHF.

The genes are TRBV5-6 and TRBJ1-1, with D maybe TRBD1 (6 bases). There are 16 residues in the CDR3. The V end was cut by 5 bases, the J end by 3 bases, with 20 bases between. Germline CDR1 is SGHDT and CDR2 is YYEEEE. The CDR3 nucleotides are TGTGCCAGCAGGCGAGTACAGGGATTCAAGGACACTGAAGCTTTCTTT. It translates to CASRRVQGFKDTEAFF.

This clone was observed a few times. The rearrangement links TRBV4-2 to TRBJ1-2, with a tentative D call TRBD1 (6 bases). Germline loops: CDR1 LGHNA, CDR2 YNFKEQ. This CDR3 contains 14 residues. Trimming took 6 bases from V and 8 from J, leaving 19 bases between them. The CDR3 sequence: CASRQDGTRQGYTF. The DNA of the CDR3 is TGTGCCAGCAGACAGGATGGGACACGACAAGGCTACACCTTC.

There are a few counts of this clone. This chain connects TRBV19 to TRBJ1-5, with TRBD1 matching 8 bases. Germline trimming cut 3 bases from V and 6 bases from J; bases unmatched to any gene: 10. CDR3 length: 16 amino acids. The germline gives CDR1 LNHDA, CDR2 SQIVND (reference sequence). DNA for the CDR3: TGTGCCAGTAGTATGTATGGACAGGGAAGCGCTCAGCCCCAGCATTTT. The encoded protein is CASSMYGQGSAQPQHF.

The chain's CDR3 is CASSTRTGADTEAFF. The CDR3 coding sequence is TGTGCCAGCAGCACCCGGACAGGGGCGGACACTGAAGCTTTCTTT. The chain has TRBV5-4 and TRBJ1-1, with 9 nucleotides matching TRBD1. CDR1 SGHNT and CDR2 YYREEE come from the germline V gene (reference sequence). The junction had 7 bases not matched to a gene; V was cut back by 4 bases and J by 3 bases. The CDR3 spans 15 residues.

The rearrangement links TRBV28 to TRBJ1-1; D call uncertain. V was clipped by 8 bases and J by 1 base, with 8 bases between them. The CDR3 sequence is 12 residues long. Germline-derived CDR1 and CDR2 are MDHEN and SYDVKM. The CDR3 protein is CASGTTNTEAFF. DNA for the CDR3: TGTGCCAGCGGCACAACGAACACTGAAGCTTTCTTT.

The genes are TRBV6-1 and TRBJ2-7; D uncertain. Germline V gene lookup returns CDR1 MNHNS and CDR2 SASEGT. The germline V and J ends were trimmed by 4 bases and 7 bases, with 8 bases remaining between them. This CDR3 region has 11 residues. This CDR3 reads CASSGHREQYF. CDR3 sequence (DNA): TGTGCCAGCAGTGGACACCGGGAGCAGTACTTC.

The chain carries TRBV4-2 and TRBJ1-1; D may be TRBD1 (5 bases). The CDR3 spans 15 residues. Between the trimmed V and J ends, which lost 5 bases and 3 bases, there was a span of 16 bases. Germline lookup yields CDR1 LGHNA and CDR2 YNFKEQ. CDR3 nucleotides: TGTGCCAGCAGCATCCGACAGTCTGAGGACACTGAAGCTTTCTTT. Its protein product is CASSIRQSEDTEAFF.

DNA of the CDR3: TGTGCCACCCACCGTCAGCCGGGTGGGACTGAAGCTTTCTTT. The encoded protein is CATHRQPGGTEAFF. V gene TRBV6-5 combines with J gene TRBJ1-1; D is unresolved. The CDR3 length is 14 residues. In germline, CDR1 is MNHEY, CDR2 SVGAGI. Deletions cut 10 bases from V and 5 bases from J, with 20 bases between.

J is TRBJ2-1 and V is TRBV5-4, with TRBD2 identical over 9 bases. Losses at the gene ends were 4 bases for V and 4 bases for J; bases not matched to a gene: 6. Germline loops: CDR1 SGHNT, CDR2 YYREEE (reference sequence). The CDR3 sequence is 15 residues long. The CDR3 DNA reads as TGTGCCAGCAGCCCAGCGGGGGGTCTGTACAATGAGCAGTTCTTC. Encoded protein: CASSPAGGLYNEQFF.

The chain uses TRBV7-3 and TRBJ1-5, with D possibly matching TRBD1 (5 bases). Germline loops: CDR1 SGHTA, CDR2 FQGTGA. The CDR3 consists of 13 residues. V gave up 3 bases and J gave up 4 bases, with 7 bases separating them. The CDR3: CASSLGPNQPQHF. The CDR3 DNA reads TGTGCCAGCAGCTTGGGGCCAAATCAGCCCCAGCATTTT.

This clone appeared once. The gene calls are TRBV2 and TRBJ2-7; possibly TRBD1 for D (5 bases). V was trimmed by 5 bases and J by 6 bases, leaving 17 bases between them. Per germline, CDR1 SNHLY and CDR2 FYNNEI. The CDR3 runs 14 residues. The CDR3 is CASSRDSLLSEQYF. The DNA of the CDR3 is TGTGCCAGCAGTCGCGACAGCCTCTTGAGCGAGCAGTACTTC.

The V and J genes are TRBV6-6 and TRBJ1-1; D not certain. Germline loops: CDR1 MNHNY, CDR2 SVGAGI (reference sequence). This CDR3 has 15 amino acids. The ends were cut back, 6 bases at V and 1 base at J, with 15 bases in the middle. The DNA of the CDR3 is TGTGCCAGCAGCCCTTTTCGGTTTGGGAACACTGAAGCTTTCTTT. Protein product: CASSPFRFGNTEAFF.

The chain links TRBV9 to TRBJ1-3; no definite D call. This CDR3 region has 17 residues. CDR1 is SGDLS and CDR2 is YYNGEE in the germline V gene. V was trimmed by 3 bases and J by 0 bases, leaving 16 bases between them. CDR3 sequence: CASSEGRRAFSGNTIYF. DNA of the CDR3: TGTGCCAGCAGCGAAGGGAGACGGGCCTTCTCTGGAAACACCATATATTTT.

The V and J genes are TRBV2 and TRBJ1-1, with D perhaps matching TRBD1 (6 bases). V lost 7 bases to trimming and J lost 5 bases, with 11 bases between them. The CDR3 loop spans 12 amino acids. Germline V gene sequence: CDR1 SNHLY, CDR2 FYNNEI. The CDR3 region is CASNRDGTEAFF. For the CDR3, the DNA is TGTGCCAGCAACAGGGATGGTACTGAAGCTTTCTTT. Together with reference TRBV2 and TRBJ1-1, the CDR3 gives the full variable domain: EPEVTQTPSHQVTQMGQEVILRCVPISNHLYFYWYRQILGQKVEFLVSFYNNEISEKSEIFDDQFSVERPDGSNFTLKIRSTKLEDSAMYFCASNRDGTEAFFGQGTRLTVV.

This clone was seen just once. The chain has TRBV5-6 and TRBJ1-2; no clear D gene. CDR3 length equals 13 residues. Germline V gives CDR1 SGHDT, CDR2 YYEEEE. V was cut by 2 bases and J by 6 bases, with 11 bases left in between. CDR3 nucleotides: TGTGCCAGCAGCTTTTACGGGTCTAATGGCTACACCTTC. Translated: CASSFYGSNGYTF.